These 31 T cell receptor beta chains came from one sample sequenced in a study of shared clonotypes between healthy human individuals. The table came from immunoSEQ multiplex PCR; TCRdb's copy has only in-frame clones and leaves some out. The sample gives under 2.5 million clones, about 90% of which show up once; around 0.38% is in the top ten. Sequencing used naive CD4+ T cells from PBMCs. As for subset: CD45RA+ positively selected. The receptor source for this set is a man between 18 and 29 years old in good health. Some clones in this sample may be carry-over from other donors' samples.

The chain is built from TRBV5-1 and TRBJ2-7; TRBD2 agrees at 8 bases. Unmatched junction bases numbered 5, after V lost 1 base and J lost 5 bases. The CDR3 runs to 14 residues. In germline, CDR1 is SGHRS, CDR2 YFSETQ. CDR3 region: CASSLPGGFNEQYF. The CDR3, as DNA: TGCGCCAGCAGCTTGCCGGGAGGGTTCAACGAGCAGTACTTC.

The chain has TRBV5-4 and TRBJ2-5; TRBD1 matches at 9 bases. The CDR3 runs to 15 residues. Trimming cost V 4 bases and J 7 bases; bases outside gene matches: 11. Per the germline V gene, CDR1 is SGHNT and CDR2 is YYREEE (reference sequence). CDR3 nucleotides: TGTGCCAGCAGCCCAGGACAGGGGCCGGGGGGGACCCAGTACTTC. It codes for CASSPGQGPGGTQYF.

This clone has more than one count but fewer than ten. The DNA of the CDR3 is TGTGCCAGCAGTTCGGGACAGCTGCTCAATCAGCCCCAGCATTTT. As protein: CASSSGQLLNQPQHF. V gene TRBV28 combines with J gene TRBJ1-5, with 7 bases fitting TRBD1. J lost 3 bases, V lost 4 bases, and 6 bases had no gene match. The germline gives CDR1 MDHEN, CDR2 SYDVKM. The CDR3 is made up of 15 amino acids.

About this clone itself: Other DNA sequences in the same sample also yield this CDR3. The chain combines TRBV18 with TRBJ2-2; D is unclear. CDR3 length: 12 residues. Germline CDR1 and CDR2: KGHSH and LQKENI. V lost 6 bases and J 8 bases, leaving 10 bases between the germline ends. In DNA, the CDR3 is TGTGCCAGCTCCCCCACGTCAGGGGAGCTGTTTTTT. As protein: CASSPTSGELFF.

The rearrangement uses TRBV15 and TRBJ2-2; the D gene is possibly TRBD1 (6 bases). Per the germline V gene, CDR1 is LNHNV and CDR2 is YYDKDF (reference sequence). The CDR3 has 16 amino acids. With 3 bases removed from V and 5 bases from J, the gap between germline ends came to 16 bases. The CDR3 is CATSSHRVLGTGELFF. CDR3 in DNA: TGTGCCACCAGCAGTCACAGGGTATTGGGGACCGGGGAGCTGTTTTTT.

On this clone: The junction departs from the called germline gene at one end, perhaps through a read error. V and J are TRBV7-9 and TRBJ2-7; D is possibly TRBD2 (6 bases). Germline assignment: CDR1 SEHNR and CDR2 FQNEAQ (reference sequence). The CDR3 contains 13 residues. The CDR3 coding sequence is TGTGCCAGCAGCTTAGGTATTGGGCTAGCGTCGGCCTTC. It codes for CASSLGIGLASAF.

This chain joins TRBV28 and TRBJ2-3, with TRBD1 matching over 12 bases. Trimming cost V 1 base and J 4 bases; bases outside gene matches: 6. The germline V gene encodes CDR1 MDHEN and CDR2 SYDVKM. CDR3 length: 17 amino acids. Here the CDR3 reads CASSLFWDRGRPDTQYF. In DNA, the CDR3 is TGTGCCAGCAGTTTATTTTGGGACAGGGGGCGCCCAGATACGCAGTATTTT.

The V gene is TRBV29-1, the J gene TRBJ2-7, with D possibly TRBD1 on 5 matching bases. Trimming stripped 4 bases from V and 6 bases from J, with 16 bases between. The CDR3 consists of 13 residues. Germline V gene lookup returns CDR1 SQVTM and CDR2 ANQGSEA. CDR3 protein: CSVGLTVNSEQYF. The CDR3 DNA sequence: TGCAGCGTTGGATTGACAGTAAACTCCGAGCAGTACTTC.

The V and J genes are TRBV6-5 and TRBJ1-1; possibly TRBD1 for D (6 bases). CDR1 is MNHEY and CDR2 is SVGAGI in the germline V gene. The length of the CDR3 is 14 residues. The V end lost 7 bases, the J end lost 4 bases, and 16 bases lay between the germline ends. The CDR3 DNA reads as TGTGCCAGCACCCACAGGGCCAGAATCACTGAAGCTTTCTTT. It translates to CASTHRARITEAFF.

Concerning this clone: Other nucleotide sequences in the sample specify the same CDR3. The chain links TRBV5-1 to TRBJ1-1; D ambiguous. The CDR3 is made up of 13 amino acids. Trimming took off 4 bases at V and 1 base at J, with 8 bases between the two ends. CDR1 is SGHRS, CDR2 YFSETQ, per germline. CDR3 protein: CASSVGRNTEAFF. The CDR3 nucleotides are TGCGCCAGCAGCGTTGGACGGAACACTGAAGCTTTCTTT.

This clone was seen more than once but under ten times. The V call is TRBV10-1, the J call TRBJ2-7; the match to TRBD1 covers 8 bases. Looked up from germline, CDR1 is WNHNN and CDR2 is SYGVQD (reference sequence). V lost 2 bases, J lost 1 base, and 7 bases stayed unmatched. CDR3 length equals 16 residues. The CDR3 DNA sequence: TGCGCCAGCAGTGAGGTCAGGACAGGGAGTTCCTACGAGCAGTACTTC. Translation: CASSEVRTGSSYEQYF.

The CDR3 DNA follows: TGCGCCAGCAGCTTAGGCCCCTCGGAGACCCAGTACTTC. As protein: CASSLGPSETQYF. The chain uses TRBV5-1 and TRBJ2-5, with D hard to call. The CDR3 has 13 amino acids. The germline V gene encodes CDR1 SGHRS and CDR2 YFSETQ. Between the trimmed V and J ends, which lost 2 bases and 5 bases, there was a span of 10 bases.

J is TRBJ2-7 and V is TRBV11-3, with D unresolved. Trimming stripped 2 bases from V and 4 bases from J, with 12 bases between. This CDR3 region has 14 residues. Germline values: CDR1 SGHNT, CDR2 YENEEA. DNA of the CDR3: TGTGCCAGCAGCTTAAGACTGGCTAGGTACGAGCAGTACTTC. Translating gives CASSLRLARYEQYF.

This sequence joins TRBV5-1 and TRBJ2-1; TRBD2 aligns across 13 bases. Germline assignment: CDR1 SGHRS and CDR2 YFSETQ. The trim removed 6 bases at V and 6 bases at J, leaving 6 bases unmatched. This CDR3 comprises 15 residues. CDR3 protein: CASKTLAGGPNEQFF. In nucleotides, the CDR3 is TGCGCCAGCAAAACACTAGCGGGAGGGCCCAATGAGCAGTTCTTC.

The rearrangement joins TRBV5-5 to TRBJ1-5; 8 bases fit TRBD1. The CDR3 runs 16 residues. Germline V lookup: CDR1 SGHKS, CDR2 YYEKEE (reference sequence). V shed 4 bases, J shed 5 bases, and the junction held 11 bases outside the gene matches. The DNA of the CDR3 is TGTGCCAGCAGCCTTGGACAGGGTCAGGGGGATCAGCCCCAGCATTTT. Translation: CASSLGQGQGDQPQHF.

This clone was counted once. This rearrangement joins TRBV2 to TRBJ2-5, with D possibly being TRBD1 or TRBD2 (6 bases each). The CDR3 extends over 15 amino acids. Germline V gene sequence: CDR1 SNHLY, CDR2 FYNNEI. Trimming took off 5 bases at V and 1 base at J, with 14 bases between the two ends. CDR3: CASSYREVSQETQYF. For the CDR3, the DNA is TGTGCCAGCAGTTACAGGGAGGTCTCCCAAGAGACCCAGTACTTC.

V is TRBV5-1 and J is TRBJ2-1; 10 bases align to TRBD2. CDR3 length equals 17 residues. Germline trimming cut 2 bases from V and 0 bases from J; bases unmatched to any gene: 5. Germline V gives CDR1 SGHRS, CDR2 YFSETQ. The CDR3 reads CASSFGAGGRSYNEQFF. In DNA form, the CDR3 reads TGCGCCAGCAGCTTTGGAGCGGGAGGGCGCTCCTACAATGAGCAGTTCTTC.

Note on this clone: The same CDR3 can be traced to other DNA sequences in this sample. This sequence joins TRBV11-2 and TRBJ2-5; D is undetermined. Germline values: CDR1 SGHAT, CDR2 FQNNGV. V was shortened by 3 bases and J by 4 bases, with 3 bases between the two germline ends. The CDR3 covers 11 residues. CDR3 residues: CASSLSETQYF. The CDR3, as DNA: TGTGCCAGCAGCTTGTCAGAGACCCAGTACTTC.

V is TRBV18 and J is TRBJ1-2, with 7 bases identical to TRBD1. V lost 2 bases to trimming and J lost 8 bases; unmatched junction nucleotides: 8. CDR3 size: 14 residues. Looked up from germline, CDR1 is KGHSH and CDR2 is LQKENI. CDR3 DNA sequence: TGTGCCAGCTCACCAGTTGACAGGGAGCGAGGCTACACCTTC. This encodes CASSPVDRERGYTF.

This sequence joins TRBV28 and TRBJ1-5; D remains ambiguous. Trimming cost V 4 bases and J 5 bases, with 12 bases left between them. The CDR3 is made up of 14 amino acids. Germline assignment: CDR1 MDHEN and CDR2 SYDVKM. The DNA for the CDR3 is TGTGCCAGCAGTTACCTGGAAACCTATCAGCCCCAGCATTTT. Residues: CASSYLETYQPQHF.

This rearrangement joins TRBV4-2 to TRBJ2-7, with 10 bases identical to TRBD2. The trim removed 1 base at V and 4 bases at J, leaving 28 bases unmatched. This CDR3 region has 23 residues. Germline CDR1 LGHNA, CDR2 YNFKEQ. The CDR3 nucleotides are TGTGCCAGCAGCCAAGCTGACCGCTTTAGTCGTGCTAGCGGGAGCCGGGTAAGATACGAGCAGTACTTC. Amino acids: CASSQADRFSRASGSRVRYEQYF.

The chain recombines TRBV6-6 with TRBJ1-4; perhaps TRBD1 as D (6 bases). The CDR3 has 15 amino acids. The germline V and J ends were trimmed by 6 bases and 8 bases, with 19 bases remaining between them. CDR1 is MNHNY, CDR2 SVGAGI, per germline (reference sequence). The CDR3 sequence: CASSSHTGLGEKLFF. As DNA, the CDR3 is TGTGCCAGCAGCTCCCACACAGGGTTGGGCGAAAAACTGTTTTTT.

This clone has just a few counts. The CDR3 spells CASSPDRNQRDTIYF. CDR3 bases: TGTGCCAGCTCACCGGACCGGAATCAACGGGACACCATATATTTT. The rearrangement joins TRBV18 to TRBJ1-3; D is ambiguous. This CDR3 comprises 15 residues. Per the germline V gene, CDR1 is KGHSH and CDR2 is LQKENI. V lost 3 bases to trimming and J lost 8 bases, with 17 bases between them.

The gene calls are TRBV6-4 and TRBJ2-7; 9 bases align to TRBD2. Germline values: CDR1 MRHNA, CDR2 SNTAGT. V shed 8 bases, J shed 0 bases, and the junction held 5 bases outside the gene matches. This CDR3 is 14 amino acids long. The CDR3 region is CASPSGRFSYEQYF. For the CDR3, the DNA is TGTGCCAGCCCGAGCGGGAGGTTCTCCTACGAGCAGTACTTC.

As regards this clone: The sample has other DNA sequences that encode this CDR3 too. J is TRBJ1-1 and V is TRBV14; the D is unclear. This CDR3 region has 13 residues. The V gene lost 2 bases and the J gene lost 0 bases, with 4 bases spanning the gap. In germline, CDR1 is SGHDN, CDR2 FVKESK. The CDR3 bases are TGTGCCAGCAGCCAAACTGTGAACACTGAAGCTTTCTTT. Its translation: CASSQTVNTEAFF.

On this clone: A read error may produce the germline difference seen at one junction end. The V call is TRBV6-5, the J call TRBJ2-2; D is unresolved. The CDR3 totals 11 residues. The germline V gene has CDR1 MNHEY and CDR2 SVGAGI. The CDR3 DNA sequence: TGTGCCAGCAGTTACTCAGTCCCCCGGGCTTTT. Protein product: CASSYSVPRAF.

The chain joins TRBV6-4 to TRBJ2-7; D remains ambiguous. This CDR3 region has 11 residues. Trimming removed 9 bases at V and 3 bases at J, with 9 bases between. Germline CDR1 reads MRHNA; CDR2 reads SNTAGT. CDR3 region: CARTVIYEQYF. The CDR3 coding sequence is TGTGCCAGAACAGTGATCTACGAGCAGTACTTC.

The chain has TRBV5-1 and TRBJ2-7, with 12 bases aligning to TRBD2. V shed 9 bases, J shed 4 bases, and the junction held 11 bases outside the gene matches. Germline V gene sequence: CDR1 SGHRS, CDR2 YFSETQ. There are 15 residues in the CDR3. The CDR3 here is CATQQTSGRRYEQYF. The DNA of the CDR3 is TGCGCCACTCAACAAACTAGCGGGAGGAGGTACGAGCAGTACTTC.

In its sample, this clone was seen once. This sample also contains other DNA sequences that code for the same CDR3. The genes are TRBV2 and TRBJ2-7; D remains ambiguous. This CDR3 is built from 10 residues. V was pared by 4 bases and J by 4 bases, with 2 bases between. Germline V gives CDR1 SNHLY, CDR2 FYNNEI. For the CDR3, the DNA is TGTGCCAGCAGTGTGTACGAGCAGTACTTC. Its translation is CASSVYEQYF.

The rearrangement links TRBV28 to TRBJ1-2, with D hard to call. CDR3 length equals 15 residues. The V end was cut by 3 bases, the J end by 1 base, with 12 bases between. From germline, CDR1 is MDHEN and CDR2 SYDVKM. The CDR3 region is CASSFLDSYNYGYTF. DNA of the CDR3: TGTGCCAGCAGTTTTCTGGACTCTTATAACTATGGCTACACCTTC.

The J gene is TRBJ2-5, the V gene TRBV28; D not resolved. Trimming cost V 3 bases and J 3 bases, with 11 bases left between them. The germline gives CDR1 MDHEN, CDR2 SYDVKM. CDR3 length equals 14 residues. CDR3 sequence: CASSFVGQEETQYF. The CDR3 DNA reads TGTGCCAGCAGTTTCGTGGGCCAGGAAGAGACCCAGTACTTC. The entire variable domain, with the rest obtained from reference TRBV28 and TRBJ2-5, is as follows: DVKVTQSSRYLVKRTGEKVFLECVQDMDHENMFWYRQDPGLGLRLIYFSYDVKMKEKGDIPEGYSVSREKKERFSLILESASTNQTSMYLCASSFVGQEETQYFGPGTRLLVL.